This T cell receptor beta chain is from a study of T cells after yellow fever vaccination. This clonotype has only a few counts. Using its own MiXCR run on the 5' RACE reads, TCRdb lists one record per CDR3 protein. Here the sample spans 300,000 to 350,000 distinct CDR3 sequences, around a tenth being singletons. Germline CDR1 reads MNHEY; CDR2 reads SVGAGI. Trimming removed 5 bases at V and 5 bases at J, with 6 bases between. This CDR3 spans 12 amino acids. The sample was CD4+ T cells sorted from PBMCs, taken 45 days after the yellow fever booster vaccination. This clonotype was sampled from a man younger than 35 who received the YFV17D yellow fever vaccine. This sequence joins TRBV6-5 and TRBJ1-4; D ambiguous. The CDR3 DNA sequence: TGTGCCAGCAGTGGGAACAATGAAAAACTGTTTTTT. This codes for CASSGNNEKLFF.